These 28 T cell receptor beta chains share one sample of origin, sequenced in a study of T cell responses to AZD1222 COVID-19 vaccine. Assay used: immunoSEQ multiplex PCR; TCRdb lists only in-frame clones, some missing. The sample holds approximately 120,000 clones; 87% are singletons and the top ten take around 4.6%. The source was peripheral blood, collected 28 days after the second AZD1222 dose. The source of these receptors is an adult who received the AZD1222 COVID-19 vaccine.

The chain links TRBV6-4 to TRBJ1-6; D not certain. The CDR3 is made up of 13 amino acids. Germline CDR1 and CDR2: MRHNA and SNTAGT. V gave up 4 bases and J gave up 12 bases, with 13 bases separating them. CDR3 bases: TGTGCCAGCAGTGGAAGCTTAGAGCAACCCCTCCACTTT. Amino acid sequence: CASSGSLEQPLHF.

V usage is TRBV18 and J usage is TRBJ1-3, with D uncertain. Trimming stripped 2 bases from V and 0 bases from J, with 5 bases between. Germline assignment: CDR1 KGHSH and CDR2 LQKENI. This CDR3 has 14 residues. The CDR3 is CASSPDPSGNTIYF. For the CDR3, the DNA is TGTGCCAGCTCACCAGACCCCTCTGGAAACACCATATATTTT.

In nucleotides, the CDR3 is TGTGCCAGCAGTTTAGCGGACAGTTCCTCTGGAAACACCATATATTTT. As protein: CASSLADSSSGNTIYF. The V and J genes are TRBV6-5 and TRBJ1-3; TRBD1 might be the D (6 bases). Germline CDR1 MNHEY, CDR2 SVGAGI. CDR3 length: 16 residues. Trimming removed 4 bases from V and 0 bases from J, with 13 bases in between.

The rearrangement joins TRBV6-2 or TRBV6-3 to TRBJ1-1; D is unresolved. The CDR3 contains 14 residues. The germline gives CDR1 MNHEY, CDR2 SVGEGT. V lost 0 bases and J lost 0, with 5 bases in between. The CDR3 reads CASSYSPVNTEAFF. The CDR3 nucleotides are TGTGCCAGCAGTTACTCGCCAGTGAACACTGAAGCTTTCTTT.

The rearrangement joins TRBV19 to TRBJ2-1; D might be TRBD1 or TRBD2, each matching 5 bases. The V gene lost 3 bases and the J gene lost 5 bases, with 11 bases spanning the gap. The CDR3 loop spans 14 amino acids. CDR1 and CDR2 from the germline V gene are LNHDA and SQIVND (reference sequence). The CDR3 protein is CASSIWDGHNEQFF. CDR3 in DNA: TGTGCCAGTAGTATCTGGGACGGTCACAATGAGCAGTTCTTC.

V and J are TRBV11-2 and TRBJ1-2; D possibly corresponds to TRBD1 (6 bases). This CDR3 has 13 residues. Germline assignment: CDR1 SGHAT and CDR2 FQNNGV. V lost 1 base and J lost 7, with 10 bases in between. The CDR3 spells CASSLGTGSGYTF. The CDR3 bases are TGTGCCAGCAGCTTAGGCACAGGGAGTGGCTACACCTTC. The full variable domain, with the rest looked up from reference TRBV11-2 and TRBJ1-2, is EAGVAQSPRYKIIEKRQSVAFWCNPISGHATLYWYQQILGQGPKLLIQFQNNGVVDDSQLPKDRFSAERLKGVDSTLKIQPAKLEDSAVYLCASSLGTGSGYTFGSGTRLTVV.

This clone was detected many times. This chain connects TRBV6-2 or TRBV6-3 to TRBJ2-2, with D unclear. The germline V and J ends were trimmed by 5 bases and 4 bases, with 11 bases remaining between them. This CDR3 is built from 14 residues. Germline-derived CDR1 and CDR2 are MNHEY and SVGEGT. This chain's CDR3 is CASSPSTATGELFF. In nucleotides, the CDR3 is TGTGCCAGCAGTCCATCGACTGCCACCGGGGAGCTGTTTTTT.

This rearrangement joins TRBV7-2 to TRBJ1-1, with D perhaps TRBD1 (6 bases). V was clipped by 5 bases and J by 3 bases, with 10 bases between them. The CDR3 covers 13 residues. Germline CDR1 and CDR2: SGHTA and FQGNSA. CDR3: CASSEGGYTEAFF. CDR3 nucleotide sequence: TGTGCCAGCAGCGAGGGGGGGTACACTGAAGCTTTCTTT. Supplemented by reference TRBV7-2 and TRBJ1-1, the full variable domain reads GAGVSQSPSNKVTEKGKDVELRCDPISGHTALYWYRQSLGQGLEFLIYFQGNSAPDKSGLPSDRFSAERTGGSVSTLTIQRTQQEDSAVYLCASSEGGYTEAFFGQGTRLTVV.

The chain combines TRBV21-1 with TRBJ2-7; TRBD1, the D gene given by the table, was not confirmed from the DNA. TRBV21-1 is designated a pseudogene. CDR3 length equals 15 residues. CDR3 protein: CASPGQVKGSYEQYF. The DNA of the CDR3 is TGTGCCAGCCCCGGACAGGTTAAAGGGTCCTACGAGCAGTACTTC.

This rearrangement joins TRBV7-2 to TRBJ1-6, with TRBD1 matching over 8 bases. This CDR3 has 16 amino acids. V trimming: 4 bases; J trimming: 7 bases; junction bases outside the gene matches: 9. The germline gives CDR1 SGHTA, CDR2 FQGNSA. In DNA, the CDR3 is TGTGCCAGCAGCTCCGGACAGGGACCACGCAATTCACCCCTCCACTTT. Its protein is CASSSGQGPRNSPLHF.

The genes are TRBV3-1 (or the pseudogene TRBV3-2) and TRBJ1-6, with unresolved D. The CDR3 is 15 residues long. V lost 5 bases and J lost 8, with 16 bases in between. In germline, CDR1 is LGHDT, CDR2 YNNKEL (reference sequence). This CDR3 reads CASSKYDPPDSPLHF. In DNA, the CDR3 is TGTGCCAGCAGCAAATATGATCCCCCCGATTCACCCCTCCACTTT.

The rearrangement joins TRBV15 to TRBJ2-6, with D perhaps TRBD2 (5 bases). The V end lost 6 bases, the J end lost 4 bases, and 16 bases lay between the germline ends. CDR3 length equals 16 residues. Looked up from germline, CDR1 is LNHNV and CDR2 is YYDKDF (reference sequence). CDR3 protein: CATSVGGTGGANVLTF. CDR3 nucleotides: TGTGCCACCAGTGTAGGAGGAACCGGCGGGGCCAACGTCCTGACTTTC.

V is TRBV6-6 and J is TRBJ2-2; D tentatively fits TRBD1 or TRBD2 (5 bases each). There are 14 residues in the CDR3. Germline V gene data show CDR1 as MNHNY and CDR2 as SVGAGI (reference sequence). The V end was cut by 6 bases, the J end by 4 bases, with 12 bases between. The CDR3 reads CASSPTAVTGELFF. The CDR3 DNA reads TGTGCCAGCAGCCCGACAGCGGTCACCGGGGAGCTGTTTTTT.

The rearrangement uses TRBV20-1 and TRBJ1-1; D ambiguous. Trimming removed 6 bases at V and 6 bases at J, with 8 bases between. The CDR3 is 10 amino acids. Germline CDR1 and CDR2: DFQATT and SNEGSKA (reference sequence). CDR3: CSALDAEAFF. CDR3 sequence (DNA): TGCAGTGCCTTAGATGCTGAAGCTTTCTTT.

CDR3 amino acids: CASSQGLAGRETQYF. CDR3 bases: TGTGCCAGCAGCCAAGGCCTAGCGGGGAGGGAGACCCAGTACTTC. The rearrangement links TRBV3-1 (or the pseudogene TRBV3-2) to TRBJ2-5, with 9 positions matching TRBD2. The germline V gene encodes CDR1 LGHDT and CDR2 YNNKEL (reference sequence). CDR3 length: 15 amino acids. The V segment lost 1 base and the J segment 5 bases; nucleotides outside the gene matches: 5.

V usage is TRBV3-1 (or the pseudogene TRBV3-2) and J usage is TRBJ2-1, with D possibly being TRBD1 (6 bases). The CDR3 has 19 residues. The ends were cut back, 1 base at V and 0 bases at J, with 19 bases in the middle. CDR1 and CDR2 from the germline V gene are LGHDT and YNNKEL (reference sequence). As DNA, the CDR3 is TGTGCCAGCAGCCAAGGGAAGCCAGGGGCCCAAAGCTCCTACAATGAGCAGTTCTTC. Residues: CASSQGKPGAQSSYNEQFF.

This chain connects TRBV7-2 to TRBJ1-4, with D uncertain. Germline V CDR1 and CDR2: SGHTA, FQGNSA. This CDR3 region has 16 residues. Trimming cost V 5 bases and J 0 bases, with 13 bases left between them. The CDR3, as DNA: TGTGCCAGCAGCCCGTCTGCGGGAACAACTAATGAAAAACTGTTTTTT. This encodes CASSPSAGTTNEKLFF.

This rearrangement joins TRBV5-3 to TRBJ2-4, with 7 bases aligning to TRBD1. TRBV5-3 is noted as an ORF with a role that remains uncertain. The CDR3 covers 18 residues. V trimming: 4 bases; J trimming: 4 bases; junction bases outside the gene matches: 17. CDR3 DNA sequence: TGTGCCAGAAGCCCCGAGGGGACAGTCGGTAGTCGGAAAAACATTCAGTACTTC. Translation gives CARSPEGTVGSRKNIQYF.

The table lists this clone with a count of one. The V and J genes are TRBV20-1 and TRBJ2-6, with D maybe TRBD2 (6 bases). The germline V gene has CDR1 DFQATT and CDR2 SNEGSKA (reference sequence). V lost 3 bases to trimming and J lost 4 bases, with 13 bases between them. This CDR3 region has 15 residues. The CDR3 spells CSASMEGPGANVLTF. The CDR3 DNA follows: TGCAGTGCTAGTATGGAGGGGCCGGGGGCCAACGTCCTGACTTTC.

The chain couples TRBV27 to TRBJ1-3; TRBD1 is a possible D gene (5 bases). Trimming stripped 3 bases from V and 3 bases from J, with 9 bases between. The germline V gene has CDR1 MNHEY and CDR2 SMNVEV (reference sequence). The CDR3 sequence is 14 residues long. This chain's CDR3 is CASSLRGGGNTIYF. The CDR3, as DNA: TGTGCCAGCAGTTTGAGGGGAGGTGGAAACACCATATATTTT.

V and J are TRBV27 and TRBJ2-1; the match to TRBD2 covers 10 bases. Germline CDR1 and CDR2: MNHEY and SMNVEV (reference sequence). The CDR3 length is 15 residues. V shed 6 bases, J shed 14 bases, and the junction held 16 bases outside the gene matches. The CDR3 DNA follows: TGTGCCAGCAGCCGGGGGGCTAGCGGGAGTGGGGTGGAGTTCTTC. Translation gives CASSRGASGSGVEFF.

CDR3 nucleotide sequence: TGTGCCAGCAGCTTGGATTCCGGGGGCGTAGGGACTGAAGCTTTCTTT. It translates to CASSLDSGGVGTEAFF. The V and J genes are TRBV5-6 and TRBJ1-1, with D possibly being TRBD1 (6 bases). This CDR3 is 16 amino acids long. Trimming took 0 bases from V and 5 from J, leaving 17 bases between them. In germline, CDR1 is SGHDT, CDR2 YYEEEE.

This clone has a single count. This sequence joins TRBV7-8 and TRBJ1-1; D may be TRBD1 (5 bases). Trimming removed 1 base from V and 2 bases from J, with 17 bases in between. Germline lookup yields CDR1 SGHVS and CDR2 FQNEAQ. This CDR3 spans 17 amino acids. For the CDR3, the DNA is TGTGCCAGCAGCTTAGGGGGCTCGCGGATGGGAAACACTGAAGCTTTCTTT. Protein product: CASSLGGSRMGNTEAFF.

The rearrangement joins TRBV2 to TRBJ1-1; 7 positions agree with TRBD1. The CDR3 spans 17 residues. The V gene's germline CDR1 is SNHLY and CDR2 FYNNEI. The trim removed 3 bases at V and 3 bases at J, leaving 13 bases unmatched. Written as DNA, the CDR3 is TGTGCCAGCAGTGATGTCTGGAGCCCTGGGACAGACACTGAAGCTTTCTTT. Amino acids: CASSDVWSPGTDTEAFF.

This clone was seen only once. The chain has TRBV19 and TRBJ1-6; D ambiguous. Trimming took 3 bases from V and 7 from J, leaving 7 bases between them. The germline CDR1 and CDR2 sequences are LNHDA and SQIVND (reference sequence). The CDR3 is 13 residues long. The CDR3 DNA is TGTGCCAGTAGTATCCGGCGGAATTCACCCCTCCACTTT. It yields the protein CASSIRRNSPLHF.

This chain joins TRBV5-8 and TRBJ1-4; D gene unclear. V gave up 4 bases and J gave up 8 bases, with 21 bases separating them. The length of the CDR3 is 16 residues. Germline-derived CDR1 and CDR2 are SGHTS and YDEGEE. As DNA, the CDR3 is TGTGCCAGCAGCCCTACCTTGAGGAGGGCGGGAGAAAAACTGTTTTTT. Amino acid sequence: CASSPTLRRAGEKLFF.

The rearrangement uses TRBV11-2 and TRBJ1-5; maybe TRBD1 (6 bases). The germline CDR1 and CDR2 sequences are SGHAT and FQNNGV. With 5 bases removed from V and 5 bases from J, the gap between germline ends came to 16 bases. CDR3 length: 15 amino acids. This CDR3 is CASSPGQTSDQPQHF. The CDR3, as DNA: TGTGCCAGCAGCCCCGGACAGACGTCCGATCAGCCCCAGCATTTT.

The V call is TRBV5-6, the J call TRBJ2-2; D gene ambiguous. The CDR3 totals 12 residues. Germline CDR1 and CDR2: SGHDT and YYEEEE. The V gene lost 0 bases and the J gene lost 4 bases, with 1 base spanning the gap. CDR3 sequence: CASSLATGELFF. In nucleotides, the CDR3 is TGTGCCAGCAGCTTGGCCACCGGGGAGCTGTTTTTT.